The 10 T cell receptor beta chains listed next were all sequenced from one sample in a study of human T cells and chemical hapten exposure. Noted time point: patch test 2, 6 weeks after DPC sensitization. Noted treatment: therapeutic diphenylcyclopropenone sensitization with weekly scalp DPC. TCRdb redid the calling of the RACE reads with MiXCR, one entry per CDR3 protein. The sample has fewer than 100,000 distinct CDR3 sequences; approximately 8.6% are singletons. This specimen consisted of whole blood, obtained in connection with sensitization to the hapten diphenylcyclopropenone (DPC). The source is a woman in her thirties or forties with alopecia areata. Some clones in this sample may be carry-over from other donors' samples.

This sequence joins TRBV15 and TRBJ1-3; TRBD1 is a possible D gene (6 bases). This CDR3 has 17 residues. V was pared by 1 base and J by 0 bases, with 13 bases between. Germline V CDR1 and CDR2: LNHNV, YYDKDF (reference sequence). The CDR3 sequence: CATSRVVDRISGNTIYF. CDR3 nucleotide sequence: TGTGCCACCAGCAGAGTCGTGGACAGAATCTCTGGAAACACCATATATTTT.

Ten or more counts support this clonotype. The CDR3 nucleotides read TGTGCCAGCAGCTCCGGACTAGCGGCCAATGAGCAGTTCTTC. Translating it yields CASSSGLAANEQFF. The V and J genes are TRBV11-2 and TRBJ2-1; 10 nucleotides line up with TRBD2. The CDR3 contains 14 residues. CDR1 and CDR2 (germline): SGHAT, FQNNGV. V trimming: 4 bases; J trimming: 6 bases; junction bases outside the gene matches: 3. Full variable domain (outside the CDR3, taken from reference TRBV11-2 and TRBJ2-1): EAGVAQSPRYKIIEKRQSVAFWCNPISGHATLYWYQQILGQGPKLLIQFQNNGVVDDSQLPKDRFSAERLKGVDSTLKIQPAKLEDSAVYLCASSSGLAANEQFFGPGTRLTVL.

There are many counts of this clonotype. The chain is built from TRBV10-2 and TRBJ2-5, with D possibly matching TRBD1 (6 bases). CDR3 size: 13 residues. V lost 7 bases to trimming and J lost 3 bases, with 12 bases between them. Germline CDR1 is WSHSY and CDR2 is SAAADI. The CDR3 region is CASKSGTKETQYF. The CDR3 nucleotides are TGCGCCAGCAAGAGTGGGACAAAAGAGACCCAGTACTTC.

This chain joins TRBV18 and TRBJ1-2; maybe TRBD1 (6 bases). Looked up from germline, CDR1 is KGHSH and CDR2 is LQKENI. Trimming stripped 3 bases from V and 2 bases from J, with 13 bases between. The length of the CDR3 is 15 residues. The CDR3 reads CASSPFGGENYGYTF. In nucleotides, the CDR3 is TGTGCCAGCTCACCGTTCGGGGGCGAGAACTATGGCTACACCTTC.

This clonotype has just a few counts. This chain uses TRBV28 with TRBJ2-5, with 8 bases matching TRBD1. CDR3 length: 14 residues. With 3 bases clipped from V and 3 bases from J, the junction kept 3 bases outside the gene matches. The germline gives CDR1 MDHEN, CDR2 SYDVKM. CDR3 nucleotides: TGTGCCAGCAGTTTTGCAGGGGGCGAAGAGACCCAGTACTTC. Translation: CASSFAGGEETQYF.

This clonotype showed up many times. This rearrangement joins TRBV7-9 to TRBJ1-1; tentatively, D is TRBD1 (5 bases). Trimming shortened V by 5 bases and J by 0 bases, and 10 bases separated the two germline ends. The CDR3 sequence is 14 residues long. Germline V lookup: CDR1 SEHNR, CDR2 FQNEAQ (reference sequence). The CDR3 region has the DNA TGTGCCAGCAGCCGATCAGGGATGAACACTGAAGCTTTCTTT. It codes for CASSRSGMNTEAFF.

This chain joins TRBV5-4 and TRBJ2-2; 8 bases align to TRBD2. The CDR3 sequence is 16 residues long. V lost 4 bases, J lost 4 bases, and 9 bases stayed unmatched. CDR1 and CDR2 from the germline V gene are SGHNT and YYREEE (reference sequence). The CDR3 here is CASSRGLAPGTGELFF. DNA for the CDR3: TGTGCCAGCAGCCGAGGACTAGCTCCGGGCACCGGGGAGCTGTTTTTT.

The DNA of the CDR3 is TGCGCCAGCAGCTTATCAACAGAAACCTACGAGCAGTACTTC. It codes for CASSLSTETYEQYF. The chain combines TRBV5-1 with TRBJ2-7; D is unclear. The CDR3 runs 14 residues. V lost 2 bases and J lost 2, with 11 bases in between. From germline, CDR1 is SGHRS and CDR2 YFSETQ.

This chain links TRBV5-5 with TRBJ2-3, with D uncertain. This CDR3 has 13 residues. Germline assignment: CDR1 SGHKS and CDR2 YYEKEE (reference sequence). V was clipped by 4 bases and J by 2 bases, with 8 bases between them. The CDR3 DNA reads TGTGCCAGCAGCGGGGAAGTCACAGATACGCAGTATTTT. It specifies CASSGEVTDTQYF.

The chain uses TRBV7-2 and TRBJ1-1; D gene unclear. The germline gives CDR1 SGHTA, CDR2 FQGNSA. The V gene lost 0 bases and the J gene lost 2 bases, with 7 bases spanning the gap. This CDR3 region has 14 residues. This chain's CDR3 is CASSLANKNTEAFF. The CDR3 coding sequence is TGTGCCAGCAGCTTAGCAAACAAAAACACTGAAGCTTTCTTT.